This T cell receptor beta chain originates from a study of Tregs in tolerant kidney transplant recipients (dated 2019 in TCRdb). Regarding the research as a whole: Transplants used related donors with nonmyeloablative bone marrow transplantation; mixed chimerism was transient in the human trials. The study applied TCRbeta sequencing to find donor-specific regulatory T cells before combined kidney and bone marrow transplantation and then followed those same cells after transplant. What the authors observed across the whole study: Because only a small number of patients were included, the study had limitations, and the results will need to be validated in larger populations as well as under other immunosuppression protocols. Donor-specific Treg expansion exceeded global Treg expansion in tolerant patients, suggesting antigen-driven rather than nonspecific expansion. Expanding Tregs with activated donor B cells appeared to identify the most biologically relevant and donor-specific TCRbeta repertoire. Biological reproducibility was not directly assessed, although technical replication error appeared to be minimal. For some patients the PCR primers changed over time, which made it impossible to compare the samples from those patients at the nucleotide level.

Comment on this clone: The specificity of this receptor is unknown. The CDR3 end lies 3 residues beyond the end of the read and is filled in from the germline J gene.

For TCRbeta CDR3 sequencing, genomic DNA from the sorted cells was extracted using the QIAGEN DNeasy Blood and Tissue Kit. Through immunoSEQ, high-throughput TCRbeta CDR3 sequencing was done commercially, including PCR amplification with internal controls and bias correction. Regarding the original processing steps: A unique productive TCRbeta sequence was defined by the CDR3 nucleotide sequence when primers matched, and otherwise by the CDR3 amino acid sequence together with the Vbeta and Jbeta genes. Sorting error was corrected by removing sequences shared between sorted populations at a frequency ratio of 2:1 or less, and the remaining shared sequences were assigned to the higher population. Donor-reactive sequences were defined as at least 5-fold expanded in CFSE-low cells versus unstimulated cells, with frequency of at least 0.01% in CFSE-low cells. Repertoire divergence was quantified by Jensen-Shannon divergence calculated from the top 100 TCRbeta sequences ranked by frequency. When a sample had multiple sequencing runs, each run was corrected for sorting error separately and the runs were then pooled. This is the immuneACCESS table as TCRdb keeps it, with only in-frame sequences that have V and J called. A part of the clones is gone; compared with another copy, unresolved V genes explain less than half, and the rest is unexplained. That table furnishes V, J and clone size, whereas the DNA furnished D and trimming. The sample's clone listing holds roughly 48,000 clones. The leading ten clones occupy around 0.88% of the sample.

What the time point label conveys for this sample: blood sample drawn before combined kidney and bone marrow transplant. Thawed PBMCs were FACS-sorted into unstimulated Tregs (CD4+CD25+CD127-), CD4+ non-Tregs (CD4+CD25-), CD4 cells and CD8 cells. The patients were a handful of recipients of combined kidney and bone marrow transplants from the ITN036ST trial, and samples were available only for these trial subjects. Healthy control blood was separated into PBMCs by Ficoll density gradient and cryopreserved, and patient PBMCs were collected both before and after transplant. According to the germline V gene (reference sequence), CDR1 reads DFQATT and CDR2 reads SNEGSKA. At the junction V is shortened by 3 bases and J by 5 bases; bases outside the gene matches: 11. The CDR3 contains 15 residues, cysteine and phenylalanine counted. The DNA covers only part of the CDR3, 36 bases in frame from base 1.

Sequences were derived from CD4+ T cells from blood, sampled before the transplant. The V and J genes are TRBV20-1 and TRBJ2-5, with 8 junctional bases fitting TRBD1. The source of this sequence is a human donor who received a combined kidney and bone marrow transplant. CDR3 protein: CSAREGGTGMETQYF. Incomplete CDR3 DNA: TGCAGTGCTAGGGAGGGTGGGACAGGAATGGAGACC.